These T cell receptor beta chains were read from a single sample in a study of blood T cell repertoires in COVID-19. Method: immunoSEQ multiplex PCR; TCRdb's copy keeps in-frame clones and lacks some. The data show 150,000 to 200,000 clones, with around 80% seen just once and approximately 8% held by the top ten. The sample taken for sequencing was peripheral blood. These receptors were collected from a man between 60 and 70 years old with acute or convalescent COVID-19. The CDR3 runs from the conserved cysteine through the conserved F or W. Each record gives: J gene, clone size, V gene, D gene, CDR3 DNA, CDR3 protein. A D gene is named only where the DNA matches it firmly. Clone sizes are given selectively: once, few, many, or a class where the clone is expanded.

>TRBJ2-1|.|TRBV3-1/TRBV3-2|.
TGTGCCAGCAGCCAGGATGAGGATTGGGTACGGCTCCCGGATGAGCAGTTCTTC
CASSQDEDWVRLPDEQFF
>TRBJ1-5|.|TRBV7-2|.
TGTGCCAGCAGCTTATCAGGGTCGAGCAATCAGCCCCAGCATTTT
CASSLSGSSNQPQHF
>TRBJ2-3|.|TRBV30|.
TGTGCCTGGAGTGGTAGAGGAGATACGCAGTATTTT
CAWSGRGDTQYF
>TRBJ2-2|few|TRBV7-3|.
TGTGCCAGCAGCTTTCTAGCTACATCCGGGGAGCTGTTTTTT
CASSFLATSGELFF
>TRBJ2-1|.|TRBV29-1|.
TGCAGCGTTGACCCCCAAGACAGAAGCAATGAGCAGTTCTTC
CSVDPQDRSNEQFF
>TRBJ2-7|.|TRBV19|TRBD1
TGTGCCAGTAGCCATGGACAGGGTTACGAGCAGTACTTC
CASSHGQGYEQYF
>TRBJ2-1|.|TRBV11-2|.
TGTGCCAGCAGCTTCCCTAGCTCCTACAATGAGCAGTTCTTC
CASSFPSSYNEQFF
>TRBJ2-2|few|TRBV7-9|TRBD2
TGTGCCAGCAGCTCTTGGGGGGGCACCGGGGAGCTGTTTTTT
CASSSWGGTGELFF
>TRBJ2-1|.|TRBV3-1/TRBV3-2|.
TGTGCCAGCAGCCTCGGACTAGAGCAGTTCTTC
CASSLGLEQFF
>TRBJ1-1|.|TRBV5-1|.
TGCGCCAGCAGCTCGACACAGAAAATGAACACTGAAGCTTTCTTT
CASSSTQKMNTEAFF
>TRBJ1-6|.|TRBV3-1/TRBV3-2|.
TGTGCCAGCAGCCAACGGCGACAGAGTCTTCCACCCCTCCACTTT
CASSQRRQSLPPLHF
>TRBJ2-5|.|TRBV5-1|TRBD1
TGCGCCAGCAGCTTACTGCCGGACAGGGGAGAGACCCAGTACTTC
CASSLLPDRGETQYF
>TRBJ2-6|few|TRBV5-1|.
TGCGCCAGCAAACTATCCTGGTCTGGGGCCAACGTCCTGACTTTC
CASKLSWSGANVLTF
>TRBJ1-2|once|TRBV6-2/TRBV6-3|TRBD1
TGTGCCAGCAGTGGAACCGGGACAGTCTATGGCTACACCTTC
CASSGTGTVYGYTF
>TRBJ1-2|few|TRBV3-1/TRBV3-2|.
TGTGCCAGCAGCCCTTCGTGGGGCGCGGAGATCTATGGCTACACCTTC
CASSPSWGAEIYGYTF
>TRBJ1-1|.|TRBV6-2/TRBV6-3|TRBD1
TGTGCCAGCAGTTATTACAGGGGGCGCATAAGGAACACTGAAGCTTTCTTT
CASSYYRGRIRNTEAFF
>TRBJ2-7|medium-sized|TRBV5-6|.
TGTGCCAGCAGCTTGGAATCATTTCAGTACTTC
CASSLESFQYF
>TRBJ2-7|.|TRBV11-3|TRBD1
TGTGCCAGCAGCTTTGGACAGGGATCCTCCTACGAGCAGTACTTC
CASSFGQGSSYEQYF
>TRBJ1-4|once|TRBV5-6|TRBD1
TGTGCCAGCAGCGCAGGACAGGGAGAAAAACTGTTTTTT
CASSAGQGEKLFF
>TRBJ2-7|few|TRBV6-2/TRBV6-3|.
TGTGCCAGCAGTACATCCATGGTCTTGAACGAGCAGTACTTC
CASSTSMVLNEQYF
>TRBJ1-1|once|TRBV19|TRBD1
TGTGCCAGTAGTCGGAGGTGGACAGGGGAATCTGAAGCTTTCTTT
CASSRRWTGESEAFF
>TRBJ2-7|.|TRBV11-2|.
TGTGCCAGCAGCTTAAGTCCAGGGGAAGGCGAGCAGTACTTC
CASSLSPGEGEQYF
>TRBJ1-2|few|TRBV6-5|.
TGTGCCAGCAGCCGGGACATTTTAGACGGCTACACCTTC
CASSRDILDGYTF
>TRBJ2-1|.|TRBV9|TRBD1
TGTGCCAGCAGTACAGGGGTGGGGACCGAGCAGTTCTTC
CASSTGVGTEQFF
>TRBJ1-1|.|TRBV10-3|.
TGTGCCATCAGTGAGTCGGTGTTAGGGAGCACTGAAGCTTTCTTT
CAISESVLGSTEAFF
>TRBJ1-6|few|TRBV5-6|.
TGTGCCAGCAGCTTGGGACAGTTCGCTTCACCCCTCCACTTT
CASSLGQFASPLHF
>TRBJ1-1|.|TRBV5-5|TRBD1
TGTGCCAGCAGCTTGGCCGGGGTTAGGACAGGGAGAAACACTGAAGCTTTCTTT
CASSLAGVRTGRNTEAFF
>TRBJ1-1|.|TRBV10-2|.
TGCGCCAGCAGTCCACAAACGAACACTGAAGCTTTCTTT
CASSPQTNTEAFF
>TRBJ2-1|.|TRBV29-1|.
TGCAGCGTTGAAGGAGGGATAGGGTCCGATGAGCAGTTCTTC
CSVEGGIGSDEQFF
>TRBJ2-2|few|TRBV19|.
TGTGCCAGTAGTATTTCAGGGGACACCGGGGAGCTGTTTTTT
CASSISGDTGELFF
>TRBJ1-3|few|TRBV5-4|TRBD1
TGTGCCAGCAGCAATGTACAGGGGGTCTCTGGAAACACCATATATTTT
CASSNVQGVSGNTIYF
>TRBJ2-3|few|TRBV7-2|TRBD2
TGTGCCAGCAGCTTAGGTTGGCGGGGGGAAGGGCCAGATACGCAGTATTTT
CASSLGWRGEGPDTQYF
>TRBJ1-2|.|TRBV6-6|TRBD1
TGTGCCAGCAGCTCCACAGGGGAAGCTAACTATGGCTACACCTTC
CASSSTGEANYGYTF
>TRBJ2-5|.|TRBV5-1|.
TGCGCCAGCAGTGAGCCCCTCAGAGGGAAGATAGAGACCCAGTACTTC
CASSEPLRGKIETQYF
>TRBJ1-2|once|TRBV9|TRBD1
TGTGCCAGCAGTTTGACAGGGGGCGTAGGGGGCTACACCTTC
CASSLTGGVGGYTF
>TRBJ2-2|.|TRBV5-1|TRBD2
TGCGCCAGCTGTGACGGGGGGATCGCCGGGGAGCTGTTTTTT
CASCDGGIAGELFF